The 22 T cell receptor beta chains presented below share a single source sample, sequenced in a study of CD8 T cells in Susac syndrome. With random hexamers, reverse transcription was performed on roughly 0.5 to 1 ug of RNA. TCRdb fed the immunoSEQ multiplex PCR reads into MiXCR, producing one record per CDR3 protein. The table has 200,000 to 250,000 distinct CDR3 sequences, around 95% seen once. Material for sequencing was CD4+ T cells from PBMCs. The receptors shown here come from a human donor with multiple sclerosis.

The chain employs TRBV29-1 and TRBJ2-1; D uncertain. Germline V gives CDR1 SQVTM, CDR2 ANQGSEA. Trimming took off 4 bases at V and 5 bases at J, with 9 bases between the two ends. The CDR3 is 12 amino acids. CDR3 sequence reads: CSVVRRNNEQFF. CDR3 nucleotides: TGCAGCGTTGTACGCAGAAACAATGAGCAGTTCTTC.

The chain links TRBV3-1 to TRBJ2-5; the match to TRBD2 covers 8 bases. Per germline, CDR1 LGHDT and CDR2 YNNKEL (reference sequence). V lost 8 bases, J lost 6 bases, and 11 bases stayed unmatched. The CDR3 has 14 amino acids. CDR3 in amino acids: CASEDSGIRKTQYF. The DNA of the CDR3 is TGTGCCAGCGAAGATAGCGGGATTCGGAAGACCCAGTACTTC.

The chain uses TRBV23-1 and TRBJ1-2; maybe TRBD1 (5 bases). TRBV23-1 is marked as an open reading frame, function uncertain. The ends were cut back, 11 bases at V and 5 bases at J, with 30 bases in the middle. The CDR3 covers 17 residues. The CDR3 DNA reads TGCGCCCCAGGGTTTCAGGTTTCGCCATACTCTTCGTATGGCTACACCTTC. Its protein is CAPGFQVSPYSSYGYTF.

This clonotype was detected only once. This chain links TRBV4-1 with TRBJ1-1; D is undetermined. The ends were cut back, 0 bases at V and 0 bases at J, with 17 bases in the middle. This CDR3 has 18 residues. Germline lookup yields CDR1 MGHRA and CDR2 YSYEKL. CDR3 DNA sequence: TGCGCCAGCAGCCAAGATAAGCAGCGGGTCCGCATGAACACTGAAGCTTTCTTT. Its translation: CASSQDKQRVRMNTEAFF.

This clonotype appeared once. The J gene is TRBJ2-5, the V gene TRBV5-1, with a possible D match to TRBD1 (5 bases). Per germline, CDR1 SGHRS and CDR2 YFSETQ. V was shortened by 4 bases and J by 5 bases, with 12 bases between the two germline ends. The CDR3 consists of 13 residues. CDR3: CASSRTRFETQYF. The CDR3 nucleotides are TGCGCCAGCAGCCGGACAAGATTCGAGACCCAGTACTTC.

The chain employs TRBV12-3 or TRBV12-4 and TRBJ2-7; D perhaps matches TRBD1 (6 bases). Between the trimmed V and J ends, which lost 3 bases and 3 bases, there was a span of 12 bases. The CDR3 length is 14 residues. The CDR3 region has the DNA TGTGCCAGCAGTTTCCCAGGGGAAGGCTACGAGCAGTACTTC. Its translation is CASSFPGEGYEQYF.

The chain joins TRBV30 to TRBJ1-5, with 7 bases lining up with TRBD1. Germline V lookup: CDR1 GTSNPN, CDR2 SVGIG (reference sequence). The V and J ends lost 8 bases and 4 bases, in that order; junction bases with no gene match: 11. The CDR3 runs 14 residues. The CDR3 here is CAARDSERNQPQHF. CDR3 in DNA: TGTGCCGCCCGGGACAGCGAGAGGAATCAGCCCCAGCATTTT. The whole variable domain, filled in from reference TRBV30 and TRBJ1-5, reads SQTIHQWPATLVQPVGSPLSLECTVEGTSNPNLYWYRQAAGRGLQLLFYSVGIGQISSEVPQNLSASRPQDRQFILSSKKLLLSDSGFYLCAARDSERNQPQHFGDGTRLSIL.

The gene calls are TRBV20-1 and TRBJ1-4; D is uncertain. CDR3 length equals 13 residues. Germline V CDR1 and CDR2: DFQATT, SNEGSKA (reference sequence). Deletions cut 3 bases from V and 4 bases from J, with 9 bases between. The CDR3 DNA is TGCAGTGCTAGTCCCGGGGATAATGAAAAACTGTTTTTT. Amino acids: CSASPGDNEKLFF.

V gene TRBV30 combines with J gene TRBJ2-7, with D unclear. This CDR3 contains 12 residues. Per the germline V gene, CDR1 is GTSNPN and CDR2 is SVGIG (reference sequence). The V gene lost 5 bases and the J gene lost 3 bases, with 11 bases spanning the gap. The DNA of the CDR3 is TGTGCCTGGGCCGTGGGGAACTACGAGCAGTACTTC. The encoded protein is CAWAVGNYEQYF.

This chain connects TRBV20-1 to TRBJ2-5; a weak D match, TRBD1 (5 bases). CDR1 DFQATT and CDR2 SNEGSKA come from the germline V gene (reference sequence). The CDR3 is 13 residues long. V lost 3 bases to trimming and J lost 4 bases, with 12 bases between them. The CDR3 is CSASLTQGETQYF. CDR3 in DNA: TGCAGTGCTAGTTTAACGCAGGGAGAGACCCAGTACTTC.

The V call is TRBV7-2, the J call TRBJ2-1, with 12 bases aligning to TRBD2. The trim removed 1 base at V and 8 bases at J, leaving 3 bases unmatched. The CDR3 spans 15 residues. Germline values: CDR1 SGHTA, CDR2 FQGNSA. The CDR3 spells CASSLVGLAGDEQFF. The CDR3 DNA reads TGTGCCAGCAGCTTAGTGGGACTAGCGGGCGATGAGCAGTTCTTC.

The chain uses TRBV10-3 and TRBJ2-7; D is ambiguous. From germline, CDR1 is ENHRY and CDR2 SYGVKD. The CDR3 consists of 12 residues. The ends were cut back, 6 bases at V and 3 bases at J, with 9 bases in the middle. CDR3 coding DNA: TGTGCCATCAGAAGGACGGACTACGAGCAGTACTTC. It is translated as CAIRRTDYEQYF.

This clonotype was counted once. This chain connects TRBV3-1 to TRBJ2-7; the D is unclear. This CDR3 has 12 residues. V was pared by 0 bases and J by 5 bases, with 5 bases between. Germline V gene data show CDR1 as LGHDT and CDR2 as YNNKEL (reference sequence). Written as DNA, the CDR3 is TGTGCCAGCAGCCAAGATTGGCACGAGCAGTACTTC. Its translation is CASSQDWHEQYF.

V and J are TRBV20-1 and TRBJ2-7; unclear D gene. Trimming pared 3 bases from V and 5 bases from J, leaving 8 bases between. The CDR3 extends over 11 amino acids. The germline gives CDR1 DFQATT, CDR2 SNEGSKA (reference sequence). CDR3 DNA sequence: TGCAGTGCTAGGTTGCTGGACGAGCAGTACTTC. Residues: CSARLLDEQYF.

The rearrangement links TRBV7-9 to TRBJ1-1; 7 bases line up with TRBD1. The CDR3 loop spans 16 amino acids. Germline V gene lookup returns CDR1 SEHNR and CDR2 FQNEAQ (reference sequence). The ends lost 1 base at V and 5 bases at J; junction bases unmatched: 10. CDR3 DNA: TGTGCCAGCAGCTTAGGCAGGGGGAAAGGAAGGACTGAAGCTTTCTTT. This encodes CASSLGRGKGRTEAFF.

This chain uses TRBV5-4 with TRBJ2-1; 10 bases line up with TRBD2. The ends lost 4 bases at V and 7 bases at J; junction bases unmatched: 8. The V gene's germline CDR1 is SGHNT and CDR2 YYREEE (reference sequence). CDR3 length: 15 amino acids. The CDR3 DNA reads as TGTGCCAGCAGCCCGCTAAGCGGGAGGGCTAATGAGCAGTTCTTC. Protein product: CASSPLSGRANEQFF.

The chain has TRBV20-1 and TRBJ2-7; unclear D gene. Germline lookup yields CDR1 DFQATT and CDR2 SNEGSKA (reference sequence). This CDR3 has 15 amino acids. V shed 1 base and J shed 4 bases, with 17 bases lying between them. The CDR3 reads CSARVGASLKYEQYF. The DNA of the CDR3 is TGCAGTGCTAGAGTAGGTGCCTCCCTGAAATACGAGCAGTACTTC.

CDR3 amino acids: CASSEFGTSGTTDTQYF. The DNA of the CDR3 is TGTGCCAGCAGTGAATTCGGGACTAGCGGGACCACAGATACGCAGTATTTT. This sequence joins TRBV6-1 and TRBJ2-3, with 13 nucleotides matching TRBD2. The CDR3 totals 17 residues. V gave up 2 bases and J gave up 2 bases; unmatched junction bases: 4. Germline V gene data show CDR1 as MNHNS and CDR2 as SASEGT.

The gene calls are TRBV6-5 and TRBJ2-3; 10 positions match TRBD1. Germline CDR1 is MNHEY and CDR2 is SVGAGI. The CDR3 has 14 residues. V was pared by 5 bases and J by 10 bases, with 9 bases of the junction left unmatched. In DNA form, the CDR3 reads TGTGCCAGCAGTGGGACAGGGGAGGTTCGTGCGCAGTATTTT. Protein product: CASSGTGEVRAQYF.

This chain uses TRBV2 with TRBJ2-7, with D tentatively TRBD2 (5 bases). Germline CDR1 is SNHLY and CDR2 is FYNNEI. Trimming stripped 5 bases from V and 4 bases from J, with 15 bases between. The CDR3 spans 14 residues. The CDR3 DNA sequence: TGTGCCAGCAGTTTTAGCGAGGATTCTTACGAGCAGTACTTC. This sequence encodes CASSFSEDSYEQYF.

V usage is TRBV6-1 and J usage is TRBJ1-2; D is possibly TRBD1 (5 bases). Germline-derived CDR1 and CDR2 are MNHNS and SASEGT. The CDR3 covers 15 residues. Between the trimmed V and J ends, which lost 2 bases and 2 bases, there was a span of 12 bases. The CDR3 loop reads CASSEYRQGNYGYTF. CDR3 bases: TGTGCCAGCAGTGAATATCGGCAGGGAAACTATGGCTACACCTTC.

This rearrangement joins TRBV29-1 to TRBJ2-2; TRBD2 might be the D (5 bases). V lost 6 bases, J lost 7 bases, and 15 bases lay in between. Germline CDR1 reads SQVTM; CDR2 reads ANQGSEA. The CDR3 sequence is 13 residues long. The CDR3 reads CSVGDKGYGELFF. The CDR3 DNA reads TGCAGCGTCGGGGATAAGGGATACGGGGAGCTGTTTTTT.